The 30 T cell receptor beta chains in this list originate from one sample, sequenced in a study of CD8 T cells in acute hepatitis C reinfection. The time point denotes: naive CD8 control sorted from an acute-time-point sample. Method: immunoSEQ multiplex PCR; TCRdb's copy keeps in-frame clones and lacks some. The sample lists around 36,000 clones; approximately 83% were seen once. Sequencing used naive CD8+ T cells from PBMCs. Source of these receptors: a woman between 18 and 29 years old who spontaneously cleared hepatitis C infection.

V usage is TRBV19 and J usage is TRBJ1-4, with D perhaps TRBD1 (6 bases). Germline values: CDR1 LNHDA, CDR2 SQIVND (reference sequence). There are 15 residues in the CDR3. Trimming shortened V by 6 bases and J by 4 bases, and 15 bases separated the two germline ends. CDR3 sequence: CASRSTGAFNEKLFF. The CDR3 DNA reads TGTGCCAGTAGGTCTACGGGGGCCTTTAATGAAAAACTGTTTTTT.

The rearrangement joins TRBV27 to TRBJ2-7; possible D gene TRBD2, 5 bases. CDR1 is MNHEY, CDR2 SMNVEV, per germline (reference sequence). The CDR3 is 14 amino acids. V was shortened by 8 bases and J by 4 bases, with 18 bases between the two germline ends. CDR3 region: CASSDLLRRYEQYF. The CDR3 nucleotides are TGTGCCAGCTCCGACCTTTTGCGGAGGTACGAGCAGTACTTC.

The chain joins TRBV27 to TRBJ2-3; 7 bases map to TRBD2. CDR1 is MNHEY and CDR2 is SMNVEV in the germline V gene (reference sequence). This CDR3 is built from 15 residues. The V and J ends lost 4 bases and 3 bases, in that order; junction bases with no gene match: 7. The CDR3 spells CASSSSGEMTDTQYF. The CDR3, as DNA: TGTGCCAGCAGTTCCAGCGGGGAGATGACAGATACGCAGTATTTT.

The CDR3 loop is CASSLGHYTDTQYF. The CDR3 DNA follows: TGTGCCAGCAGCCTAGGACATTACACAGATACGCAGTATTTT. The chain is built from TRBV11-2 and TRBJ2-3; tentative D call: TRBD1 (5 bases). CDR3 length equals 14 residues. Germline lookup yields CDR1 SGHAT and CDR2 FQNNGV. Trimming left V 5 bases short and J 2 bases short, with 11 bases between.

This chain uses TRBV19 with TRBJ2-3, with D perhaps TRBD2 (5 bases). V was cut by 6 bases and J by 2 bases, with 12 bases left in between. The CDR3 extends over 14 amino acids. Germline assignment: CDR1 LNHDA and CDR2 SQIVND (reference sequence). The CDR3 DNA follows: TGTGCCAGTAGCCCTGACTACACCACAGATACGCAGTATTTT. Its protein product is CASSPDYTTDTQYF.

This chain uses TRBV6-5 with TRBJ2-7; TRBD1 or TRBD2 may be the D gene (5 bases each). The V gene's germline CDR1 is MNHEY and CDR2 SVGAGI. CDR3 size: 13 residues. Deletions cut 3 bases from V and 3 bases from J, with 9 bases between. The CDR3 DNA is TGTGCCAGCAGTTATGGGACGAGCTACGAGCAGTACTTC. It yields the protein CASSYGTSYEQYF.

This clone was seen more than once but under ten times. The chain combines TRBV5-1 with TRBJ2-1, with 9 bases aligning to TRBD2. This CDR3 contains 16 residues. Germline V lookup: CDR1 SGHRS, CDR2 YFSETQ. V gave up 0 bases and J gave up 9 bases; unmatched junction bases: 10. CDR3 sequence (DNA): TGCGCCAGCAGCTTGGCCGTAATAGCGGGAGAAGTTGAGCAGTTCTTC. It encodes CASSLAVIAGEVEQFF.

The rearrangement uses TRBV5-8 and TRBJ2-5, with D hard to call. Near its end, the DNA agrees better with TRBJ2-7, so the J call may be wrong. The CDR3 consists of 11 residues. Looked up from germline, CDR1 is SGHTS and CDR2 is YDEGEE. The CDR3 loop reads CASSLTYEQYF. In DNA form, the CDR3 reads TGTGCCAGCAGCCTCACCTACGAGCAGTACTTC.

This rearrangement joins TRBV27 to TRBJ2-7; D possibly corresponds to TRBD2 (6 bases). The CDR3 spans 16 residues. Trimming shortened V by 2 bases and J by 4 bases, and 18 bases separated the two germline ends. Germline CDR1 is MNHEY and CDR2 is SMNVEV (reference sequence). CDR3 region: CASSLVGAVSGYEQYF. The CDR3 DNA reads as TGTGCCAGCAGTTTAGTTGGGGCGGTTAGCGGATACGAGCAGTACTTC.

V and J are TRBV29-1 and TRBJ1-4; TRBD1 agrees at 7 bases. V shed 3 bases, J shed 8 bases, and the junction held 6 bases outside the gene matches. Germline loops: CDR1 SQVTM, CDR2 ANQGSEA. The length of the CDR3 is 13 residues. The CDR3 coding sequence is TGCAGCGTTGAGGCAGGGGGGCCGGAAAAACTGTTTTTT. Residues: CSVEAGGPEKLFF.

The CDR3 loop is CASSVGEEQYF. CDR3 nucleotides: TGTGCCAGCAGCGTAGGCGAGGAGCAGTACTTC. V is TRBV9 and J is TRBJ2-7, with D uncertain. Germline loops: CDR1 SGDLS, CDR2 YYNGEE. V was clipped by 0 bases and J by 7 bases, with 5 bases between them. The CDR3 totals 11 residues.

The V call is TRBV9, the J call TRBJ2-1; tentative D call: TRBD2 (6 bases). Trimming pared 0 bases from V and 0 bases from J, leaving 10 bases between. CDR1 is SGDLS, CDR2 YYNGEE, per germline. The CDR3 is 16 amino acids. Here the CDR3 reads CASSVAYGSSYNEQFF. In DNA, the CDR3 is TGTGCCAGCAGCGTAGCTTACGGGAGCTCCTACAATGAGCAGTTCTTC.

J is TRBJ2-3 and V is TRBV6-5, with unresolved D. The CDR3 is 13 residues long. Germline V lookup: CDR1 MNHEY, CDR2 SVGAGI. Between the trimmed V and J ends, which lost 0 bases and 5 bases, there was a span of 6 bases. The CDR3 sequence: CASSYSGRDTQYF. As DNA, the CDR3 is TGTGCCAGCAGTTACTCGGGTCGAGATACGCAGTATTTT.

The rearrangement joins TRBV5-6 to TRBJ1-2, with 8 bases fitting TRBD1. The CDR3 spans 15 residues. The V gene's germline CDR1 is SGHDT and CDR2 YYEEEE. The trim removed 4 bases at V and 4 bases at J, leaving 9 bases unmatched. In DNA form, the CDR3 reads TGTGCCAGCAGCCCTGGACAGGGAGGCTTCTATGGCTACACCTTC. Protein product: CASSPGQGGFYGYTF. The entire variable domain, with the rest obtained from reference TRBV5-6 and TRBJ1-2, is as follows: DAGVTQSPTHLIKTRGQQVTLRCSPKSGHDTVSWYQQALGQGPQFIFQYYEEEERQRGNFPDRFSGHQFPNYSSELNVNALLLGDSALYLCASSPGQGGFYGYTFGSGTRLTVV.

The chain carries TRBV27 and TRBJ2-5; no clear D gene. Trimming removed 10 bases from V and 7 bases from J, with 13 bases in between. The CDR3 spans 11 residues. Germline V gene lookup returns CDR1 MNHEY and CDR2 SMNVEV (reference sequence). As DNA, the CDR3 is TGTGCCACCCACCAATTCGGGACCCAGTACTTC. Protein: CATHQFGTQYF.

The J gene is TRBJ1-1, the V gene TRBV10-3, with 8 bases identical to TRBD1. CDR3 length: 13 amino acids. V trimming: 10 bases; J trimming: 12 bases; junction bases outside the gene matches: 16. In germline, CDR1 is ENHRY, CDR2 SYGVKD. The DNA of the CDR3 is TGTGCCACCCAGCCATGGGGGGACAGGTTGTCTTTCTTT. Translating gives CATQPWGDRLSFF.

The chain is built from TRBV7-8 and TRBJ2-1; D may be TRBD2 (5 bases). Germline V CDR1 and CDR2: SGHVS, FQNEAQ. This CDR3 is built from 17 residues. Trimming removed 1 base from V and 1 base from J, with 14 bases in between. The chain's CDR3 is CASSLGSAAASYNEQFF. The CDR3 DNA follows: TGTGCCAGCAGCTTAGGTTCAGCGGCCGCGTCCTACAATGAGCAGTTCTTC.

This chain links TRBV2 with TRBJ2-7, with D possibly matching TRBD2 (6 bases). The CDR3 covers 13 residues. Trimming stripped 6 bases from V and 4 bases from J, with 13 bases between. The V gene's germline CDR1 is SNHLY and CDR2 FYNNEI. CDR3 sequence (DNA): TGTGCCAGCAGGCTAAGGGGACTGTACGAGCAGTACTTC. This codes for CASRLRGLYEQYF.

This rearrangement joins TRBV2 to TRBJ1-5; 7 nucleotides align to TRBD1. The CDR3 sequence is 16 residues long. CDR1 and CDR2 from the germline V gene are SNHLY and FYNNEI. V lost 5 bases, J lost 4 bases, and 11 bases stayed unmatched. CDR3 sequence (DNA): TGTGCCAGCAGTAATACAGGGGAAATGTGGAATCAGCCCCAGCATTTT. Translation: CASSNTGEMWNQPQHF.

The rearrangement links TRBV11-2 to TRBJ2-1; D ambiguous. Germline CDR1 reads SGHAT; CDR2 reads FQNNGV. There are 13 residues in the CDR3. The V gene lost 4 bases and the J gene lost 0 bases, with 4 bases spanning the gap. CDR3 nucleotide sequence: TGTGCCAGCAGCTATTCCTCCTACAATGAGCAGTTCTTC. Translating gives CASSYSSYNEQFF.

In its sample, this clone was seen once. The J gene is TRBJ1-3, the V gene TRBV7-8; 8 bases are a match to TRBD1. Trimming cost V 5 bases and J 5 bases; bases outside gene matches: 14. Germline V gene sequence: CDR1 SGHVS, CDR2 FQNEAQ. This CDR3 comprises 17 residues. This CDR3 is CASSKEGQEPRRNTIYF. For the CDR3, the DNA is TGTGCCAGCAGCAAAGAGGGACAGGAACCTCGGCGAAACACCATATATTTT.

CDR3 in DNA: TGTGCCAGCAGCCTCAGTGCGAGCAGGGCGAACTATGGCTACACCTTC. It is translated as CASSLSASRANYGYTF. The chain uses TRBV7-9 and TRBJ1-2; D perhaps matches TRBD1 (5 bases). CDR3 length equals 16 residues. Germline values: CDR1 SEHNR, CDR2 FQNEAQ (reference sequence). Trimming took 5 bases from V and 2 from J, leaving 18 bases between them.

The CDR3 bases are TGTGCTAGTGGTTTGGTTCAGGGGCCCCTAGACTATGGCTACACCTTC. Its protein is CASGLVQGPLDYGYTF. The V and J genes are TRBV12-5 and TRBJ1-2; D possibly corresponds to TRBD1 (6 bases). V lost 0 bases and J lost 3, with 14 bases in between. This CDR3 comprises 16 residues. The germline CDR1 and CDR2 sequences are LGHNT and FRNRAP.

The J gene is TRBJ2-1, the V gene TRBV5-1, with D perhaps TRBD2 (5 bases). Trimming left V 4 bases short and J 4 bases short, with 21 bases between. CDR3 size: 17 residues. Per the germline V gene, CDR1 is SGHRS and CDR2 is YFSETQ. The DNA of the CDR3 is TGCGCCAGCAGCCCGTCTGCCGAGGAGGCAAGATACAATGAGCAGTTCTTC. Translation gives CASSPSAEEARYNEQFF.

The chain carries TRBV10-3 and TRBJ1-1; no clear D gene. Trimming left V 4 bases short and J 0 bases short, with 15 bases between. The CDR3 loop spans 16 amino acids. The V gene's germline CDR1 is ENHRY and CDR2 SYGVKD. CDR3 region: CAISVGTEGLNTEAFF. The DNA for the CDR3 is TGTGCCATCAGTGTGGGAACGGAGGGATTGAACACTGAAGCTTTCTTT.

This chain joins TRBV13 and TRBJ1-2, with TRBD1 matching over 9 bases. Germline V gives CDR1 PRHDT, CDR2 FYEKMQ (reference sequence). The J segment lost 4 bases and the V segment lost 4 bases, leaving 7 bases of the junction unmatched. The CDR3 consists of 15 residues. The CDR3: CASSSGQGGIYGYTF. Here the CDR3 DNA reads TGTGCCAGCAGCTCGGGACAGGGCGGGATCTATGGCTACACCTTC. The complete variable domain, with remaining parts taken from reference TRBV13 and TRBJ1-2, reads AAGVIQSPRHLIKEKRETATLKCYPIPRHDTVYWYQQGPGQDPQFLISFYEKMQSDKGSIPDRFSAQQFSDYHSELNMSSLELGDSALYFCASSSGQGGIYGYTFGSGTRLTVV.

CDR3 bases: TGTGCCAGCAGCCCGTGGGGGGATTCCTACGAGCAGTACTTC. Amino acids: CASSPWGDSYEQYF. V usage is TRBV5-4 and J usage is TRBJ2-7, with D possibly TRBD2 on 6 matching bases. Per germline, CDR1 SGHNT and CDR2 YYREEE (reference sequence). V was cut by 4 bases and J by 1 base, with 12 bases left in between. This CDR3 has 14 amino acids. Full variable domain (remainder filled in from reference TRBV5-4 and TRBJ2-7): ETGVTQSPTHLIKTRGQQVTLRCSSQSGHNTVSWYQQALGQGPQFIFQYYREEENGRGNFPPRFSGLQFPNYSSELNVNALELDDSALYLCASSPWGDSYEQYFGPGTRLTVT.

The rearrangement joins TRBV7-9 to TRBJ1-2; unclear D gene. The CDR3 totals 11 residues. V gave up 5 bases and J gave up 10 bases, with 11 bases separating them. The V gene's germline CDR1 is SEHNR and CDR2 FQNEAQ (reference sequence). The CDR3 nucleotides read TGTGCCAGCAGCCTGCCACCCTCCTACACCTTC. This sequence encodes CASSLPPSYTF.

A single count supports this clone. The V and J genes are TRBV14 and TRBJ2-1; D not certain. Germline loops: CDR1 SGHDN, CDR2 FVKESK. The CDR3 is 15 amino acids. Deletions cut 0 bases from V and 6 bases from J, with 12 bases between. This chain's CDR3 is CASSQDTGSSNEQFF. CDR3 coding DNA: TGTGCCAGCAGCCAAGATACGGGCAGTTCCAATGAGCAGTTCTTC.

This clone has just a few counts. V gene TRBV27 combines with J gene TRBJ1-1; D uncertain. V lost 1 base and J lost 1, with 7 bases in between. CDR1 is MNHEY and CDR2 is SMNVEV in the germline V gene (reference sequence). The length of the CDR3 is 14 residues. The chain's CDR3 is CASSLFQQNTEAFF. Here the CDR3 DNA reads TGTGCCAGCAGTTTATTTCAACAGAACACTGAAGCTTTCTTT.